These 20 T cell receptor beta chains came from one sample sequenced in a study of T cell responses to AZD1222 COVID-19 vaccine. The table came from immunoSEQ multiplex PCR; TCRdb's copy has only in-frame clones and leaves some out. The repertoire includes 95,000 to 150,000 clones, roughly nine tenths of them detected once, and about 10% sits in the top ten. The specimen was peripheral blood, collected on day 0 of AZD1222 vaccination. The receptor source for this set is an adult in good health.

The V call is TRBV4-1, the J call TRBJ2-1; the match to TRBD2 covers 9 bases. The CDR3 has 15 residues. Germline V lookup: CDR1 MGHRA, CDR2 YSYEKL. V was pared by 4 bases and J by 2 bases, with 3 bases of the junction left unmatched. The CDR3 reads CASSRVAGAYNEQFF. CDR3 in DNA: TGCGCCAGCAGCCGGGTAGCGGGGGCCTACAATGAGCAGTTCTTC.

The chain has TRBV30 and TRBJ1-2, with 9 bases aligning to TRBD1. V shed 4 bases, J shed 7 bases, and the junction held 7 bases outside the gene matches. The CDR3 extends over 13 amino acids. The germline V gene encodes CDR1 GTSNPN and CDR2 SVGIG (reference sequence). The CDR3 loop is CAWMGQGGFGYTF. CDR3 DNA sequence: TGTGCCTGGATGGGACAGGGAGGCTTTGGCTACACCTTC.

V usage is TRBV19 and J usage is TRBJ1-4, with D maybe TRBD1 (6 bases). Germline CDR1 LNHDA, CDR2 SQIVND (reference sequence). CDR3 length: 15 residues. The V and J ends lost 1 base and 3 bases respectively, with 9 bases between them. The CDR3 sequence is CASSIVRGANEKLFF. CDR3 nucleotide sequence: TGTGCCAGTAGTATAGTCAGGGGAGCTAATGAAAAACTGTTTTTT.

A remark on this clone: One end of the junction varies from germline; a read error may be responsible. This chain links TRBV4-3 with TRBJ2-7; D uncertain. Germline V gives CDR1 LGHNA, CDR2 YSLEER. The CDR3 loop spans 9 amino acids. CDR3 sequence: CASSQDFLF. DNA for the CDR3: TGCGCCAGCAGCCAAGATTTCCTGTTC.

This clone was seen a few times. V gene TRBV30 combines with J gene TRBJ2-4, with D possibly matching TRBD2 (6 bases). The CDR3 totals 15 residues. V lost 0 bases to trimming and J lost 0 bases, with 9 bases between them. Looked up from germline, CDR1 is GTSNPN and CDR2 is SVGIG (reference sequence). This CDR3 is CAWSVWRGAKNIQYF. The DNA of the CDR3 is TGTGCCTGGAGTGTATGGAGGGGAGCCAAAAACATTCAGTACTTC.

The chain is built from TRBV7-3 and TRBJ2-1, with 14 positions matching TRBD2. Losses at the gene ends were 1 base for V and 9 bases for J; bases not matched to a gene: 11. CDR3 size: 18 residues. The germline gives CDR1 SGHTA, CDR2 FQGTGA. The CDR3 reads CASSLNSPTSGGASEQFF. CDR3 DNA sequence: TGTGCCAGCAGCTTAAACTCCCCGACTAGCGGGGGGGCTAGTGAGCAGTTCTTC.

V is TRBV29-1 and J is TRBJ2-5; no clear D. This CDR3 region has 11 residues. V was clipped by 4 bases and J by 5 bases, with 8 bases between them. From germline, CDR1 is SQVTM and CDR2 ANQGSEA. The CDR3 coding sequence is TGCAGCGTTGCCGGATTTGAGACCCAGTACTTC. Translating gives CSVAGFETQYF.

The rearrangement uses TRBV5-1 and TRBJ1-5; unclear D gene. The CDR3 runs 15 residues. In germline, CDR1 is SGHRS, CDR2 YFSETQ. V was shortened by 0 bases and J by 0 bases, with 7 bases between the two germline ends. In DNA, the CDR3 is TGCGCCAGCAGCTTGGACAGTTATAGCAATCAGCCCCAGCATTTT. Residues: CASSLDSYSNQPQHF.

This clone occurred a few times. Germline is not matched at one junction end, which may reflect a read error. The chain employs TRBV6-5 and TRBJ2-7; TRBD2 is a possible D gene (6 bases). CDR3 length: 12 amino acids. Germline CDR1 and CDR2: MNHEY and SVGAGI. The CDR3 spells CASSWDSNEQYF. CDR3 coding DNA: TGTGCCAGCAGTTGGGACTCCAACGAGCAGTACTTC.

This clone was seen a single time. The chain employs TRBV14 and TRBJ2-7; D possibly corresponds to TRBD2 (7 bases). Germline V gene sequence: CDR1 SGHDN, CDR2 FVKESK. The CDR3 length is 13 residues. V lost 0 bases and J lost 12, with 15 bases in between. CDR3 protein: CASSQDARGAGYF. DNA for the CDR3: TGTGCCAGCAGCCAAGATGCCCGGGGGGCCGGGTACTTC.

The chain carries TRBV23-1 and TRBJ1-1; TRBD1 agrees at 12 bases. TRBV23-1 is recorded as an ORF, its role being uncertain. The CDR3 is 15 amino acids. V lost 0 bases to trimming and J lost 9 bases; unmatched junction nucleotides: 5. CDR3 nucleotide sequence: TGCGCCAGCAGTCAATCCGGGACAGGGGGCATTAAAGCTTTCTTT. Its protein is CASSQSGTGGIKAFF.

The chain has TRBV10-3 and TRBJ2-1; D may be TRBD2 (5 bases). V was trimmed by 3 bases and J by 5 bases, leaving 23 bases between them. The CDR3 spans 18 residues. Germline V gene sequence: CDR1 ENHRY, CDR2 SYGVKD. In DNA, the CDR3 is TGTGCCATCAGTGATGGATTCCCTCCCCGAGACGGGAACAATGAGCAGTTCTTC. Protein product: CAISDGFPPRDGNNEQFF.

The chain recombines TRBV12-3 or TRBV12-4 with TRBJ1-2; the match to TRBD1 covers 7 bases. This CDR3 has 12 amino acids. After removal of 7 bases from V and 7 bases from J, the junction contained 6 bases not matched to a gene. CDR3 coding DNA: TGTGCCAGCACCTACAGGGGTGGTGGCTACACCTTC. Its translation is CASTYRGGGYTF.

V and J are TRBV7-9 and TRBJ1-1, with D perhaps TRBD1 (5 bases). The V gene lost 7 bases and the J gene lost 5 bases, with 11 bases spanning the gap. The V gene's germline CDR1 is SEHNR and CDR2 FQNEAQ (reference sequence). The CDR3 is 12 amino acids. In DNA, the CDR3 is TGTGCCAGCAACCTCGGGGGGACTGAAGCTTTCTTT. Translated: CASNLGGTEAFF.

V is TRBV9 and J is TRBJ1-4; a weak D match, TRBD1 (6 bases). The CDR3 has 14 amino acids. The V gene's germline CDR1 is SGDLS and CDR2 YYNGEE. The V end lost 4 bases, the J end lost 3 bases, and 10 bases lay between the germline ends. The CDR3 sequence: CASSLTGSNEKLFF. The CDR3 nucleotides read TGTGCCAGCAGCCTGACAGGCTCTAATGAAAAACTGTTTTTT.

The chain recombines TRBV4-2 with TRBJ1-1; perhaps TRBD1 as D (5 bases). Trimming removed 1 base at V and 1 base at J, with 7 bases between. The CDR3 loop spans 14 amino acids. In germline, CDR1 is LGHNA, CDR2 YNFKEQ. As DNA, the CDR3 is TGTGCCAGCAGCCAAGTCACAGGGAACACTGAAGCTTTCTTT. Translating gives CASSQVTGNTEAFF.

This chain joins TRBV7-9 and TRBJ2-5; D unresolved. V was trimmed by 2 bases and J by 7 bases, leaving 11 bases between them. Germline CDR1 reads SEHNR; CDR2 reads FQNEAQ (reference sequence). CDR3 length: 13 residues. CDR3 amino acids: CASSLNQPSTQYF. The CDR3 bases are TGTGCCAGCAGCTTAAACCAGCCGTCGACCCAGTACTTC. Full variable domain (missing parts from reference TRBV7-9 and TRBJ2-5): DTGVSQNPRHKITKRGQNVTFRCDPISEHNRLYWYRQTLGQGPEFLTYFQNEAQLEKSRLLSDRFSAERPKGSFSTLEIQRTEQGDSAMYLCASSLNQPSTQYFGPGTRLLVL.

The chain carries TRBV5-4 and TRBJ2-7; weak D call: TRBD2 (6 bases). The CDR3 is 14 residues long. CDR1 and CDR2 (germline): SGHNT, YYREEE (reference sequence). Trimming took off 4 bases at V and 5 bases at J, with 16 bases between the two ends. The CDR3 bases are TGTGCCAGCAGCCGATCCGGGACTCTAAACGAGCAGTACTTC. The encoded protein is CASSRSGTLNEQYF.

This chain links TRBV5-1 with TRBJ1-2; the match to TRBD1 covers 9 bases. There are 14 residues in the CDR3. CDR1 SGHRS and CDR2 YFSETQ come from the germline V gene. V was pared by 3 bases and J by 4 bases, with 4 bases of the junction left unmatched. CDR3 DNA sequence: TGCGCCAGCAGCTCCGACAGGGGGTCCTATGGCTACACCTTC. Its protein product is CASSSDRGSYGYTF. Based on the CDR3 plus reference TRBV5-1 and TRBJ1-2, the full variable domain is KAGVTQTPRYLIKTRGQQVTLSCSPISGHRSVSWYQQTPGQGLQFLFEYFSETQRNKGNFPGRFSGRQFSNSRSEMNVSTLELGDSALYLCASSSDRGSYGYTFGSGTRLTVV.

Here the CDR3 reads CASSLSGQTYYEQYF. The CDR3 nucleotides are TGTGCCAGCAGTTTATCGGGACAGACCTACTACGAGCAGTACTTC. The chain recombines TRBV27 with TRBJ2-7; 7 nucleotides line up with TRBD1. The V gene's germline CDR1 is MNHEY and CDR2 SMNVEV (reference sequence). This CDR3 contains 15 residues. Trimming cost V 0 bases and J 3 bases; bases outside gene matches: 5.